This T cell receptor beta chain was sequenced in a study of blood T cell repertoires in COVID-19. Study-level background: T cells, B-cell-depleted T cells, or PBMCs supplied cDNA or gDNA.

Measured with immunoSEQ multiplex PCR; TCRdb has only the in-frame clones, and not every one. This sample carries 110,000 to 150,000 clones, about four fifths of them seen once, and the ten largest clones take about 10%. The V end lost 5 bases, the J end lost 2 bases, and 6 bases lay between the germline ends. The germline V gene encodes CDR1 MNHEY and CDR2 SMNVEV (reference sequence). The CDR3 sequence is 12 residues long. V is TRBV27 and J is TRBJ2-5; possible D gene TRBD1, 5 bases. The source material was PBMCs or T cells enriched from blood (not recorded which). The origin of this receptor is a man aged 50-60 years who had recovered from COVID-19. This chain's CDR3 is CASSHRQETQYF. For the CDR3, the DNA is TGTGCCAGCAGTCACAGGCAAGAGACCCAGTACTTC.